This T cell receptor beta chain appears in the sequencing data of a study of shared clonotypes between healthy human individuals. At the level of the study: Two female and three male donors aged 18 to 49 were enrolled.

Regarding the study as a whole: Large sequencing depth failed to make sorted-subset sequencing complete, rarefaction showed.

Naive CD8 cells were CD45RO-negative, positively selected for CCR7, excluding terminally differentiated effector memory CD45RA+ cells. The protocol was immunoSEQ multiplex PCR, while the TCRdb copy is restricted to in-frame clones and leaves out a portion. Among 1.5 million to 2.5 million clones listed, about 95% were seen once. Comment on this clone: What it recognizes is unknown.

CDR1 is DFQATT and CDR2 is SNEGSKA in the germline V gene (reference sequence). V lost 6 bases to trimming and J lost 4 bases, with 5 bases between them. The CDR3 has 10 residues. The clonotype originates from a man between 18 and 29 years old in good health. The V and J genes are TRBV20-1 and TRBJ2-3; D gene uncertain. Sample: naive CD8+ T cells sorted from blood. DNA for the CDR3: TGCAGTGCCGACCCAGATACGCAGTATTTT. This gives the protein CSADPDTQYF.